Shown below are 4 T cell receptor beta chains from a single sample sequenced in a study of blood T cell repertoires in COVID-19. Using immunoSEQ multiplex PCR, the repertoire was profiled, and TCRdb retains in-frame clones only, with some absent. The sample includes about 170,000 clones, over 80% of them seen just once. Specimen: peripheral blood. These receptors were collected from a woman aged 55-69 years with acute or convalescent COVID-19.

This clone is a singleton in its sample. The CDR3 spells CASKKSGGRGDEQFF. The CDR3 nucleotides read TGTGCCAGCAAGAAGAGCGGGGGGCGAGGGGATGAGCAGTTCTTC. The rearrangement uses TRBV6-5 and TRBJ2-1, with 9 bases matching TRBD2. The CDR3 loop spans 15 amino acids. CDR1 and CDR2 from the germline V gene are MNHEY and SVGAGI. The V gene end was trimmed by 7 bases and the J gene end by 8 bases; junction bases not matched to a gene: 12.

This clone came up many times. J is TRBJ1-5 and V is TRBV7-6, with D hard to call. Germline values: CDR1 SGHVS, CDR2 FNYEAQ. With 5 bases removed from V and 2 bases from J, the gap between germline ends came to 16 bases. CDR3 length: 16 amino acids. The CDR3 nucleotides are TGTGCCAGCAGCCTCTTTGAGGCCGACGGCAATCAGCCCCAGCATTTT. Amino acids: CASSLFEADGNQPQHF.

The V call is TRBV16, the J call TRBJ2-7, with 7 bases matching TRBD1. Germline-derived CDR1 and CDR2 are KGHSY and FQNENV. V lost 0 bases, J lost 4 bases, and 6 bases stayed unmatched. The CDR3 is 15 residues long. CDR3 coding DNA: TGTGCCAGCAGCCAATCCCCGACAGGGTTATACGAGCAGTACTTC. Protein: CASSQSPTGLYEQYF.

There are a few counts of this clone. Other DNA variants within this sample encode the same CDR3. The rearrangement uses TRBV27 and TRBJ1-1; 9 bases match TRBD1. Germline-derived CDR1 and CDR2 are MNHEY and SMNVEV (reference sequence). The CDR3 loop spans 15 amino acids. The J segment lost 1 base and the V segment lost 3 bases, leaving 3 bases of the junction unmatched. The CDR3 bases are TGTGCCAGCAGTTTGACAGGGGGACGGAACACTGAAGCTTTCTTT. Amino acids: CASSLTGGRNTEAFF.